One and the same sample provided the 17 T cell receptor beta chains below, sequenced in a study of cytomegalovirus exposure and HLA in healthy donors (dated by TCRdb to the late 2010s). Library prep was done by the immunoSEQ multiplex PCR assay. A mixture of 60 forward primers for TCR Vbeta segments and 13 reverse primers for TCR Jbeta segments was used in the multiplex PCR. This immuneACCESS table, as held by TCRdb, lists in-frame sequences with V and J called but not all clones. Of the missing ones, under half trace to an unresolved V gene in checked studies; the others have no known cause. The sample yields about 130,000 clones; about 80% were counted once. The biggest ten clones account for approximately 10% of the sample. The sample consisted of PBMCs. The source of these receptors is a young man in good health and CMV-seropositive.

The chain combines TRBV7-3 with TRBJ2-5; D is possibly TRBD2 (6 bases). Germline values: CDR1 SGHTA, CDR2 FQGTGA. The CDR3 runs 14 residues. The V end lost 2 bases, the J end lost 5 bases, and 12 bases lay between the germline ends. In DNA form, the CDR3 reads TGTGCCAGCAGCTTACAGCGGGTGGGGGAGACCCAGTACTTC. Protein sequence: CASSLQRVGETQYF.

The chain uses TRBV6-5 and TRBJ1-2; D may be TRBD1 (5 bases). The germline V gene has CDR1 MNHEY and CDR2 SVGAGI. This CDR3 is 13 amino acids long. V shed 6 bases and J shed 5 bases, with 13 bases lying between them. CDR3 sequence reads: CASRSRAVYGYTF. The CDR3 DNA reads TGTGCCAGCAGAAGCAGGGCAGTTTATGGCTACACCTTC.

The chain joins TRBV9 to TRBJ2-5, with TRBD2 identical over 14 bases. The CDR3 totals 16 residues. Germline V gene data show CDR1 as SGDLS and CDR2 as YYNGEE. Trimming took 4 bases from V and 2 from J; bases not matched to a gene: 4. The CDR3 DNA sequence: TGTGCCAGCAGCCCGAGACTAGCGGGGGGGCAAGAGACCCAGTACTTC. Translating it yields CASSPRLAGGQETQYF.

The J gene is TRBJ1-1, the V gene TRBV9, with 7 bases matching TRBD1. The germline V gene encodes CDR1 SGDLS and CDR2 YYNGEE. After removal of 3 bases from V and 2 bases from J, the junction contained 1 base not matched to a gene. CDR3 length: 13 amino acids. CDR3 coding DNA: TGTGCCAGCAGCGGGGACAGTAACACTGAAGCTTTCTTT. Its translation: CASSGDSNTEAFF.

This clone was found once. The chain joins TRBV11-3 to TRBJ2-5, with 8 bases identical to TRBD2. The CDR3 covers 16 residues. After removal of 4 bases from V and 0 bases from J, the junction contained 7 bases not matched to a gene. Germline V CDR1 and CDR2: SGHNT, YENEEA. The CDR3 loop reads CASSYTSGDYQETQYF. CDR3 in DNA: TGTGCCAGCAGCTACACTAGCGGAGATTACCAAGAGACCCAGTACTTC.

The chain has TRBV6-1 and TRBJ2-7; maybe TRBD1 (5 bases). The CDR3 covers 13 residues. CDR1 and CDR2 from the germline V gene are MNHNS and SASEGT. V was pared by 1 base and J by 4 bases, with 8 bases between. CDR3 in amino acids: CASSEGTRYEQYF. CDR3 in DNA: TGTGCCAGCAGTGAAGGGACACGGTACGAGCAGTACTTC.

V and J are TRBV25-1 and TRBJ2-1; the match to TRBD2 covers 8 bases. Trimming removed 4 bases from V and 9 bases from J; junction bases left unmatched: 11. Germline V lookup: CDR1 MGHDK, CDR2 SYGVNS. The CDR3 totals 15 residues. As DNA, the CDR3 is TGTGCCAGCAGTGGAGGGACTAGAAGTGGGTTTGAGCAGTTCTTC. The encoded protein is CASSGGTRSGFEQFF.

The J gene is TRBJ2-5, the V gene TRBV4-2; 13 bases align to TRBD2. V trimming: 0 bases; J trimming: 5 bases; junction bases outside the gene matches: 6. Germline V gives CDR1 LGHNA, CDR2 YNFKEQ. The CDR3 runs to 17 residues. CDR3 loop: CASSQDGTSGVGETQYF. The CDR3 coding sequence is TGTGCCAGCAGCCAAGATGGGACTAGCGGGGTTGGGGAGACCCAGTACTTC.

The genes are TRBV7-8 and TRBJ2-1; TRBD2 matches 14 bases. The CDR3 consists of 19 residues. V was clipped by 2 bases and J by 0 bases; unmatched bases: 6. The V gene's germline CDR1 is SGHVS and CDR2 FQNEAQ. The CDR3 DNA reads TGTGCCAGCAGCTTAAGGACTAGCGGGGGGCAAAGCTCCTACAATGAGCAGTTCTTC. Its translation: CASSLRTSGGQSSYNEQFF. The full variable domain, completed using reference TRBV7-8 and TRBJ2-1, is GAGVSQSPRYKVAKRGQDVALRCDPISGHVSLFWYQQALGQGPEFLTYFQNEAQLDKSGLPSDRFFAERPEGSVSTLKIQRTQQEDSAVYLCASSLRTSGGQSSYNEQFFGPGTRLTVL.

The rearrangement uses TRBV5-1 and TRBJ2-5, with 8 bases aligning to TRBD2. The CDR3 is 16 residues long. The germline V gene has CDR1 SGHRS and CDR2 YFSETQ. The trim removed 7 bases at V and 2 bases at J, leaving 13 bases unmatched. The CDR3 protein is CASCKGRGDLQETQYF. The CDR3 region has the DNA TGCGCCAGCTGCAAAGGGCGGGGGGACCTACAAGAGACCCAGTACTTC.

The rearrangement joins TRBV29-1 to TRBJ2-7; 7 bases are shared with TRBD1. Germline CDR1 is SQVTM and CDR2 is ANQGSEA. V trimming: 7 bases; J trimming: 4 bases; junction bases outside the gene matches: 10. This CDR3 spans 13 amino acids. DNA for the CDR3: TGCAGCGCCGGACAGGACCCTCGGTACGAGCAGTACTTC. Protein product: CSAGQDPRYEQYF.

The genes are TRBV7-6 and TRBJ2-1; 9 nucleotides match TRBD2. Germline V CDR1 and CDR2: SGHVS, FNYEAQ. The CDR3 is made up of 16 amino acids. The V segment lost 4 bases and the J segment 8 bases; nucleotides outside the gene matches: 12. CDR3 sequence: CASSSGTSNGLHEQFF. Here the CDR3 DNA reads TGTGCCAGCAGCTCGGGGACTAGCAATGGACTCCATGAGCAGTTCTTC.

CDR3 sequence reads: CASSPQGTYTEAFF. CDR3 sequence (DNA): TGTGCCAGCTCACCGCAGGGGACCTACACTGAAGCTTTCTTT. The chain uses TRBV18 and TRBJ1-1; possibly TRBD1 for D (6 bases). The CDR3 extends over 14 amino acids. The germline V and J ends were trimmed by 3 bases and 3 bases, with 11 bases remaining between them. CDR1 KGHSH and CDR2 LQKENI come from the germline V gene.

This rearrangement joins TRBV2 to TRBJ2-2; a weak D match, TRBD1 (5 bases). Trimming removed 8 bases from V and 6 bases from J, with 10 bases in between. Looked up from germline, CDR1 is SNHLY and CDR2 is FYNNEI. The CDR3 is 12 amino acids. The CDR3 DNA follows: TGTGCCAGCTCAGGGCGCGCCGGGGAGCTGTTTTTT. Translation gives CASSGRAGELFF.

The chain joins TRBV4-1 to TRBJ1-4; D is ambiguous. The CDR3 has 17 amino acids. Germline CDR1 reads MGHRA; CDR2 reads YSYEKL. Trimming shortened V by 0 bases and J by 4 bases, and 15 bases separated the two germline ends. The CDR3 spells CASSQDKRGWGNEKLFF. The CDR3, as DNA: TGCGCCAGCAGCCAAGATAAACGAGGGTGGGGTAATGAAAAACTGTTTTTT.

This clone appeared a single time. The chain joins TRBV6-6 to TRBJ1-1; D perhaps matches TRBD1 (6 bases). V was pared by 5 bases and J by 5 bases, with 6 bases between. This CDR3 region has 11 residues. Germline CDR1 is MNHNY and CDR2 is SVGAGI (reference sequence). In DNA, the CDR3 is TGTGCCAGCAGTACAGGGACTGAAGCTTTCTTT. Protein: CASSTGTEAFF.

This clone was counted between two and nine times. The rearrangement links TRBV2 to TRBJ2-1; 10 nucleotides align to TRBD2. With V trimmed by 5 bases and J by 0 bases, 4 bases remained unmatched. The CDR3 has 16 amino acids. The germline V gene encodes CDR1 SNHLY and CDR2 FYNNEI. For the CDR3, the DNA is TGTGCCAGCAGTTATAGCGGGGGGAGCTCCTACAATGAGCAGTTCTTC. It encodes CASSYSGGSSYNEQFF.